This passage covers 27 T cell receptor delta chains from one sample sequenced in a study of gamma delta lymphoproliferative disorders and STAT genes. TCRdb reprocessed the multiplex PCR reads through CATT. Of about 1,200 delta-chain clones in the sample, around 1.4% were seen once. PBMCs from patients and controls supplied the genomic DNA for sequencing. Sequencing input: blood. Receptor source: a human donor in good health.

This clone is medium-sized in the sample. A read error is the likely source, as a far larger clone sits one nucleotide away. V gene TRDV1 combines with J gene TRDJ1; the match to TRDD3 covers 10 bases. This CDR3 is built from 22 residues. Germline-derived CDR1 and CDR2 are TSWWSYY and QGS. Written as DNA, the CDR3 is TGTGCTCTACCCTCCGGCACCGGGGGATACGGGGGTCCGGCTGGTTTCACCGGTAAACTCATCTTT. This gives the protein CALPSGTGGYGGPAGFTGKLIF.

There are many counts of this clone. A far more abundant clone sits one base away, making this likely a read error. The rearrangement joins TRDV1 to TRDJ1; possibly TRDD3 for D (6 bases). The CDR3 extends over 21 amino acids. Germline V CDR1 and CDR2: TSWWSYY, QGS. The CDR3 loop reads CALGPPYTLSGGRRYTDKPIF. The CDR3, as DNA: TGTGCTCTTGGCCCCCCTTACACGCTTAGTGGGGGTCGGAGGTACACCGATAAACCCATCTTT.

This clone was counted a few times. No V gene was called here, but the J gene is TRDJ1; the listed D gene, TRDD3, was not tested against the DNA. The CDR3 is made up of 14 amino acids. Here the CDR3 DNA reads TGTGCTTCACTTCATTGGGGGGACACCGATAAACTCATCTTT. It translates to CASLHWGDTDKLIF.

This clone was counted a few times. The protein given by TCRdb reflects a much larger clone and differs at residue 9 from this DNA's translation, likely from a read error; the protein shown is the DNA's translation. This rearrangement joins TRDV1 to TRDJ1; TRDD3 matches 13 bases. V lost 6 bases to trimming and J lost 0 bases; unmatched junction nucleotides: 37. Germline V gene lookup returns CDR1 TSWWSYY and CDR2 QGS. The CDR3 has 27 residues. CDR3 in amino acids: CALGPRGVDLPKPEVLGDTGYTDKLIF. The CDR3 bases are TGTGCTCTTGGCCCCCGAGGGGTCGACCTTCCTAAGCCCGAGGTACTGGGGGATACGGGGTACACCGATAAACTCATCTTT.

This clone was seen a few times. The protein given by TCRdb reflects a much larger clone and differs at residue 3 from this DNA's translation, likely from a read error; the protein shown is the DNA's translation. The J gene is TRDJ1, the V gene TRDV1, with D perhaps TRDD3 (6 bases). The CDR3 is made up of 21 amino acids. Germline CDR1 TSWWSYY, CDR2 QGS. The chain's CDR3 is CAFGPPYTLSGGRRYTDKLIF. The CDR3 DNA reads as TGTGCTTTTGGCCCCCCTTACACGCTTAGTGGGGGTCGGAGGTACACCGATAAACTCATCTTT.

Regarding this clone: This DNA translates differently at residue 8 from the TCRdb protein, which is that of a much larger clone; a read error is likely, and the protein shown is the DNA's own translation. The chain has TRDV1 and TRDJ3; 9 bases map to TRDD3. This CDR3 contains 23 residues. V shed 2 bases and J 6 bases; nucleotides not matched to a gene: 23. Germline CDR1 TSWWSYY, CDR2 QGS. The CDR3 is CALGEILLRRAGGFPTDTRQMFF. The CDR3 nucleotides read TGTGCTCTTGGGGAAATTCTTCTTAGGAGGGCTGGGGGATTCCCCACGGACACCCGACAGATGTTTTTC.

This clone showed up just a few times. The TCRdb protein comes from a much larger clone and disagrees with this DNA's translation at residue 18, likely due to a read error; the protein given here is derived from the DNA. The chain employs TRDV1 and TRDJ1, with D possibly matching TRDD3 (6 bases). Germline values: CDR1 TSWWSYY, CDR2 QGS. The CDR3 consists of 21 residues. As DNA, the CDR3 is TGTGCTCTTGGCCCCCCTTACACGCTTAGTGGGGGTCGGAGGTACACCGATAATCTCATCTTT. It specifies CALGPPYTLSGGRRYTDNLIF.

This clone has more than one count but fewer than ten. TCRdb's protein for this DNA is that of a much larger clone and differs from the translation at residue 13, likely a read error; the protein shown is the DNA translation. The chain combines TRDV1 with TRDJ1; D possibly corresponds to TRDD3 (5 bases). V dropped 0 bases and J dropped 0 bases, with 35 bases sitting between them. The CDR3 extends over 24 amino acids. CDR1 is TSWWSYY, CDR2 QGS, per germline. The CDR3 sequence: CALGELRGGGLHAATAGNTDKLIF. The CDR3 coding sequence is TGTGCTCTTGGGGAACTACGGGGCGGGGGTCTGCATGCGGCTACCGCTGGAAACACCGATAAACTCATCTTT.

On this clone: TCRdb lists the protein of a much larger clone for this DNA, which differs at residue 13, so this is likely a read error; the protein given here is translated from the DNA itself. The V gene is TRDV3, the J gene TRDJ1, with 7 bases fitting TRDD3. Matching the DNA to germline supplied the J gene, which TCRdb does not give. This CDR3 comprises 16 residues. The germline CDR1 and CDR2 sequences are TVYSNPD and GDNSRS (reference sequence). V shed 3 bases and J 9 bases; nucleotides not matched to a gene: 22. CDR3 residues: CALRDGDGDPGIELIF. DNA of the CDR3: TGTGCCTTGCGCGATGGGGATGGGGATCCGGGGATAGAACTCATCTTT.

This clone was seen a handful of times. A far larger clone lies a single base away; this is likely a read error. The sample has other DNA sequences that encode this CDR3 too. The V call is TRAV38-2/DV8, the J call TRDJ1; 7 positions match TRDD3. V shed 3 bases and J 0 bases; nucleotides not matched to a gene: 5. Per the germline V gene, CDR1 is TSESDYY and CDR2 is QEAYKQQN. The length of the CDR3 is 15 residues. The CDR3 region is CAYRMGDPYTDKLIF. The CDR3 nucleotides read TGTGCTTATAGGATGGGGGACCCATACACCGATAAACTCATCTTT.

This clone was observed a few times. This is likely an artifact of a read error, given a far larger clone one base away. The same CDR3 arises from other DNA sequences in this sample as well. V usage is TRAV38-2/DV8 and J usage is TRDJ1; D not resolved. The germline V and J ends were trimmed by 0 bases and 11 bases, with 23 bases remaining between them. The CDR3 totals 16 residues. CDR1 and CDR2 from the germline V gene are TSESDYY and QEAYKQQN. DNA of the CDR3: TGTGCTTATAGGAGCGTGTGGTACGTGACTGTAGAAAAGCTCATCTTT. It translates to CAYRSVWYVTVEKLIF.

A word on this clone: TCRdb's listed protein matches a much larger clone and diverges from this DNA's translation at residue 20, likely through a read error; the protein shown comes from the DNA. This chain links TRDV1 with TRDJ1; D assignment may be TRDD2 or TRDD3 (5 bases each). The germline gives CDR1 TSWWSYY, CDR2 QGS. This CDR3 has 23 amino acids. This chain's CDR3 is CALGEIPHLHTRTGISITDILIF. The CDR3 nucleotides read TGTGCTCTTGGGGAAATCCCTCACCTACACACCCGGACTGGAATTTCTATTACCGATATACTCATCTTT.

This clone was seen a few times. TCRdb's entry gives the protein of a much larger clone, which mismatches this DNA's translation at residue 4, likely from a read error; the protein reported here is translated from the DNA. The V call is TRDV1, the J call TRDJ1, with TRDD3 identical over 9 bases. CDR3 length equals 24 residues. Germline assignment: CDR1 TSWWSYY and CDR2 QGS. The CDR3 spells CALWEPTNPYEDVLGDRYTDKLIF. The CDR3 region has the DNA TGTGCTCTTTGGGAACCTACTAACCCCTACGAAGACGTACTGGGGGACAGGTACACCGATAAACTCATCTTT.

This clone was seen only a few times. A read error is the likely source, as a far larger clone sits one nucleotide away. Different DNA sequences within this sample yield the same CDR3. V and J are TRDV1 and TRDJ1; possibly TRDD3 for D (6 bases). CDR1 is TSWWSYY, CDR2 QGS, per germline. The CDR3 consists of 21 residues. V was cut by 6 bases and J by 0 bases, with 32 bases left in between. The CDR3 region has the DNA TGTGCTCTTGGACCCAAAGGCCTACACTCCCTGGGGAGGCCGTACACCGATAAACTCATCTTT. As protein: CALGPKGLHSLGRPYTDKLIF.

In the case of this clone: A far larger clone lies a single base away; this is likely a read error. Distinct nucleotide sequences in the sample also encode this CDR3. V gene TRDV1 combines with J gene TRDJ1; 7 bases match TRDD2. Germline CDR1 and CDR2: TSWWSYY and QGS. The CDR3 runs to 23 residues. The junction had 34 bases not matched to a gene; V was cut back by 9 bases and J by 0 bases. In DNA form, the CDR3 reads TGTGCTCTGTTGGCCTTCCTTTATCCCCCTGGAGGTCACGGGGTCTCCTACACCGATAAACTCATCTTT. It yields the protein CALLAFLYPPGGHGVSYTDKLIF.

Worth noting for this clone: The protein given by TCRdb reflects a much larger clone and differs at residue 14 from this DNA's translation, likely from a read error; the protein shown is the DNA's translation. The rearrangement joins TRDV3 to TRDJ1; 7 bases fit TRDD3. This CDR3 is 16 amino acids long. The junction had 26 bases not matched to a gene; V was cut back by 3 bases and J by 13 bases. Germline CDR1 TVYSNPD, CDR2 GDNSRS (reference sequence). The chain's CDR3 is CALRDGDGDPGIAPIF. The DNA of the CDR3 is TGTGCCTTGCGCGATGGGGATGGGGATCCGGGGATAGCACCCATCTTT.

This clone appeared a few times. The TCRdb protein, from a much larger clone, departs from this DNA's translation at residue 14, likely by read error; the protein shown derives from the DNA. The chain joins TRDV1 to TRDJ1, with unresolved D. The germline V gene has CDR1 TSWWSYY and CDR2 QGS. The CDR3 is made up of 15 amino acids. The CDR3 loop reads CALGGARQGTDKLTF. The CDR3, as DNA: TGTGCTCTTGGGGGTGCTCGACAGGGCACCGATAAACTCACCTTT.

For the J gene the call is TRDJ1; the V gene lacks a call; the table's TRDD3 call for D was not verified on the DNA. CDR3 length: 19 residues. The CDR3 DNA reads TGTGCCTCTAGCTACTTCGCTCTACTCGGGGGGTCGTACACCGATAAACTCATCTTT. This translates into CASSYFALLGGSYTDKLIF.

With respect to this clone: A far larger clone is one nucleotide away, so this likely arose from a read error. This rearrangement joins TRDV2 to TRDJ1; 11 bases are shared with TRDD3. CDR1 and CDR2 from the germline V gene are GEAIGNYY and EKD. This CDR3 contains 18 residues. CDR3 DNA sequence: TGTGCCTGTGACACCGTGTCTGGGGGATACCTGTACACCGATAAACCCATCTTT. It translates to CACDTVSGGYLYTDKPIF.

On this clone itself: TCRdb attributes to this sequence the protein of a much larger clone, which differs from the DNA translation at residue 21; a read error is likely, and the protein displayed is translated from the DNA. CDR3 sequence reads: CALGEIPHLHTRTGISITDKFIF. CDR3 DNA sequence: TGTGCTCTTGGGGAAATCCCTCACCTACACACCCGGACTGGAATTTCTATTACCGATAAATTCATCTTT. The chain uses TRDV1 and TRDJ1; TRDD2 or TRDD3 may be the D gene (5 bases each). This CDR3 is built from 23 residues. CDR1 TSWWSYY and CDR2 QGS come from the germline V gene.

This clone was counted only a few times. TCRdb's protein, taken from a much larger clone, differs from this DNA's translation at residue 11, likely owing to a read error; the protein displayed comes from the DNA. The J gene is TRDJ1, the V gene TRDV1; 9 bases map to TRDD3. The CDR3 is 21 amino acids. In germline, CDR1 is TSWWSYY, CDR2 QGS. The V segment lost 0 bases and the J segment 0 bases; nucleotides outside the gene matches: 17. CDR3 in amino acids: CALGELRSYARGYEHTDKLIF. CDR3 DNA sequence: TGTGCTCTTGGGGAACTTCGTTCCTACGCTAGGGGATACGAGCACACCGATAAACTCATCTTT.

This clone was detected only a few times. TCRdb's entry gives the protein of a much larger clone, which mismatches this DNA's translation at residue 7, likely from a read error; the protein reported here is translated from the DNA. The rearrangement joins TRDV3 to TRDJ1; D might be TRDD3 (5 bases). This CDR3 comprises 16 residues. V gave up 0 bases and J gave up 0 bases, with 17 bases separating them. CDR1 and CDR2 from the germline V gene are TVYSNPD and GDNSRS (reference sequence). The CDR3 spells CAFSDPMWGYTDKLIF. The CDR3 DNA sequence: TGTGCCTTTAGCGACCCCATGTGGGGCTACACCGATAAACTCATCTTT.

The J gene was reported as TRDJ1; the V gene went uncalled; TRDD3 was called by the table and not checked on the DNA. This CDR3 is built from 20 residues. CDR3 in amino acids: CALGVILYWGDTGETDKLIF. The CDR3 nucleotides read TGTGCTCTTGGGGTTATACTCTACTGGGGGGATACGGGGGAGACCGATAAACTCATCTTT.

This clone showed up just a few times. With a far larger clone one base away, a read error is the likely cause. Additional DNA sequences in this sample encode the identical CDR3. This rearrangement joins TRDV2 to TRDJ1; 12 positions match TRDD3. The germline V gene encodes CDR1 GEAIGNYY and CDR2 EKD. This CDR3 comprises 18 residues. The V gene end was trimmed by 0 bases and the J gene end by 4 bases; junction bases not matched to a gene: 11. Written as DNA, the CDR3 is TGTGCCTGTGACACCGGACTGCTGGGGGATACGCGGCACGATAAACTCATCTTT. Its translation is CACDTGLLGDTRHDKLIF.

This clone has just a few counts. TCRdb lists the protein of a much larger clone for this DNA, which differs at residue 16, so this is likely a read error; the protein given here is translated from the DNA itself. The chain employs TRDV1 and TRDJ1, with a tentative D call TRDD2 (7 bases). The CDR3 is made up of 20 amino acids. The germline V gene has CDR1 TSWWSYY and CDR2 QGS. Trimming pared 0 bases from V and 8 bases from J, leaving 31 bases between. The CDR3 sequence: CALGELLPRRVWGPSEKLIF. The CDR3 nucleotides read TGTGCTCTTGGGGAACTTCTTCCTAGGAGGGTCTGGGGCCCTAGTGAGAAACTCATCTTT.

With respect to this clone: The translation of this DNA and the TCRdb protein of a much larger clone differ at residue 8, probably owing to a read error; the protein shown here is translated from the DNA. V and J are TRDV3 and TRDJ1; 8 bases agree with TRDD3. With 2 bases clipped from V and 8 bases from J, the junction kept 13 bases outside the gene matches. This CDR3 region has 14 residues. CDR1 and CDR2 from the germline V gene are TVYSNPD and GDNSRS (reference sequence). CDR3 residues: CAFGRWGKPGKLIF. CDR3 bases: TGTGCCTTTGGCCGCTGGGGGAAACCGGGAAAACTCATCTTT.

The table lists this clone with a few counts. This likely stems from a read error, as it lies one base from a far larger clone. The same CDR3 also results from other DNA sequences found in this sample. The V and J genes are TRDV1 and TRDJ1, with 12 bases lining up with TRDD3. Germline assignment: CDR1 TSWWSYY and CDR2 QGS. The CDR3 covers 21 residues. The CDR3 loop reads CALGELRSYAGGYEHTDKLIF. CDR3 DNA sequence: TGTGCTCTTGGGGAACTTCGTTCCTACGCTGGGGGATACGAGCACACCGATAAGCTCATCTTT.